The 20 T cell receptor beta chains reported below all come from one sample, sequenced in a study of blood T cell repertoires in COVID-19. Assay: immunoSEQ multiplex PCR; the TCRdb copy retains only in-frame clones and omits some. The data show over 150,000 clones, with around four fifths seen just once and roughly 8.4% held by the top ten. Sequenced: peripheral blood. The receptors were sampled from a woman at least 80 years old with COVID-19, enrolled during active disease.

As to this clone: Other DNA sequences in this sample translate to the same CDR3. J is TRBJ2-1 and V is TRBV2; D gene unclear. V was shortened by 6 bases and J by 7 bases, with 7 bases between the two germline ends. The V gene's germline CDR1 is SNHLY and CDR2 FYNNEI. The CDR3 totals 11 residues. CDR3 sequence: CASSLYNEQFF. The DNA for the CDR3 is TGTGCCAGCAGCCTCTATAATGAGCAGTTCTTC.

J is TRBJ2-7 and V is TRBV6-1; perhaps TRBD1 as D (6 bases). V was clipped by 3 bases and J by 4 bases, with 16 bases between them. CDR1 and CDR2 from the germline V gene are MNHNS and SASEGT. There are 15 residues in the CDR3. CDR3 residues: CASSEYPGQFYEQYF. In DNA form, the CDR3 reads TGTGCCAGCAGTGAGTACCCAGGACAGTTTTACGAGCAGTACTTC.

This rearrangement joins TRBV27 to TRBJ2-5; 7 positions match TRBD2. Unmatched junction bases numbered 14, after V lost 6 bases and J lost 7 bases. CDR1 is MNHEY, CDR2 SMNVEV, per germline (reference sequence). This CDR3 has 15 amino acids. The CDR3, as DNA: TGTGCCAGCAGGCGGGCCGGGGGGATGAGGGGGACCCAGTACTTC. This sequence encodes CASRRAGGMRGTQYF.

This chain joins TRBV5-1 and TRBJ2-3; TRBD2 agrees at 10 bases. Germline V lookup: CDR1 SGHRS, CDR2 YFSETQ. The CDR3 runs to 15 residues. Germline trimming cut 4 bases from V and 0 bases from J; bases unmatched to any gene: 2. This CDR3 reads CASSLTSGSTDTQYF. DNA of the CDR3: TGCGCCAGCAGCCTGACTAGCGGGAGCACAGATACGCAGTATTTT.

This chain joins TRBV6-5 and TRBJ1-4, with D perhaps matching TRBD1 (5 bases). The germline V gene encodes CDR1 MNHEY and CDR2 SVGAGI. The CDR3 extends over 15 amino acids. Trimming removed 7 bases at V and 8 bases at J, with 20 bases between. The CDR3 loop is CASTTLGGTGEKLFF. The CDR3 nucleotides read TGTGCCAGCACCACCCTCGGAGGGACGGGAGAAAAACTGTTTTTT.

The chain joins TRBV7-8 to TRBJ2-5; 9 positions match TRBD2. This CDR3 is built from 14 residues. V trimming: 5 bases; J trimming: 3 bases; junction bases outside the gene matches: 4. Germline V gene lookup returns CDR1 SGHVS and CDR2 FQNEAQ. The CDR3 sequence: CASSLSGGKETQYF. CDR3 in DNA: TGTGCCAGCAGCCTAAGCGGGGGGAAAGAGACCCAGTACTTC.

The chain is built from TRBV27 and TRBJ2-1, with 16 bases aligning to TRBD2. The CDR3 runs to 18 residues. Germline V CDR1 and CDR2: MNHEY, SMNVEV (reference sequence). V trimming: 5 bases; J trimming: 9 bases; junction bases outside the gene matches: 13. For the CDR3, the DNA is TGTGCCAGCAGTCCTAGTCCCGGGACTAGCGGGAGGGCTCGTGAGCAGTTCTTC. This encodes CASSPSPGTSGRAREQFF.

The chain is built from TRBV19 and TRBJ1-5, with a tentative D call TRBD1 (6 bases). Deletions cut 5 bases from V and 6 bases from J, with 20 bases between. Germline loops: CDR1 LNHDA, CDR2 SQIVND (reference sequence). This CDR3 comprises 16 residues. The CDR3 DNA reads TGTGCCAGTAGTGCCCCCCTTCTCAAAGGGGGTCAGCCCCAGCATTTT. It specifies CASSAPLLKGGQPQHF.

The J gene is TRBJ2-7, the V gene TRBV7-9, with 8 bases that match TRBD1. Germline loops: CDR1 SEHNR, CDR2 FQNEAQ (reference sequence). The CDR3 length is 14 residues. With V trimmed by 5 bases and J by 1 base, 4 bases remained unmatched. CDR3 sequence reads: CASSTGTGSYEQYF. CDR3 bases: TGTGCCAGCAGCACCGGGACAGGTTCCTACGAGCAGTACTTC.

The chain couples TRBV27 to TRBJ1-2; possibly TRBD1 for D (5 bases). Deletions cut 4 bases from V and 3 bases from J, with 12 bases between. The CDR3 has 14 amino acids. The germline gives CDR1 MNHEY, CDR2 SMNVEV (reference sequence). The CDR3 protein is CASSSRQGYYGYTF. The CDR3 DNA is TGTGCCAGCAGTTCTCGGCAGGGCTACTATGGCTACACCTTC.

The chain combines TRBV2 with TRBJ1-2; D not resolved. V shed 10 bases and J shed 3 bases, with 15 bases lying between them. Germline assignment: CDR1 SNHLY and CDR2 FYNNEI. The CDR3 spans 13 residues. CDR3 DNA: TGTGCCACCGACCGGCGGGCGGACTATGGCTACACCTTC. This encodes CATDRRADYGYTF.

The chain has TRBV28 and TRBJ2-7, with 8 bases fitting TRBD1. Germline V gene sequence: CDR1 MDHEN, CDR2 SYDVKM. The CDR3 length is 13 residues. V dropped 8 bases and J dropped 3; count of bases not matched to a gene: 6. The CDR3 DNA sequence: TGTGCCAGCGTCTCACAGGGGGTCTACGAGCAGTACTTC. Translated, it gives CASVSQGVYEQYF.

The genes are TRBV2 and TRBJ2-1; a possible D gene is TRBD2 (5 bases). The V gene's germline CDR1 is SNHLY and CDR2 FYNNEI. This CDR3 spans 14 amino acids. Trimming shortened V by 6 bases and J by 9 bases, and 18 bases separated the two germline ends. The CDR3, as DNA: TGTGCCAGCAGACTCATAACTAGTGGCGGTGAGCAGTTCTTC. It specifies CASRLITSGGEQFF. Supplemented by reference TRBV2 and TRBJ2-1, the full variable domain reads EPEVTQTPSHQVTQMGQEVILRCVPISNHLYFYWYRQILGQKVEFLVSFYNNEISEKSEIFDDQFSVERPDGSNFTLKIRSTKLEDSAMYFCASRLITSGGEQFFGPGTRLTVL.

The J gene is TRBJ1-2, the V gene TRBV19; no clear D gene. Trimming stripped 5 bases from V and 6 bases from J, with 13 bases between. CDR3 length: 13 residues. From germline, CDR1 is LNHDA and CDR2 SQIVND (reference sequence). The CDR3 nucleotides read TGTGCCAGTAGTCCTAGAACGAGGGATGGCTACACCTTC. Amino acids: CASSPRTRDGYTF.

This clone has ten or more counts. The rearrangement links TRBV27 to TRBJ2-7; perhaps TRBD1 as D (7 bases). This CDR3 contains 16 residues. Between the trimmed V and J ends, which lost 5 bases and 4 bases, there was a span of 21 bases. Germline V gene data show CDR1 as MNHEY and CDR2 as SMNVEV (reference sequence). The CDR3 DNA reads TGTGCCAGCAGTAGGGCCGGGCCCCAGGGGGGTTACGAGCAGTACTTC. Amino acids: CASSRAGPQGGYEQYF.

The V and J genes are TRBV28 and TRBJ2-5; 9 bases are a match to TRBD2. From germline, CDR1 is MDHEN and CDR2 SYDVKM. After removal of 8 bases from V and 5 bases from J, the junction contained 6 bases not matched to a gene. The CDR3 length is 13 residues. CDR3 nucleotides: TGTGCCAGCGGGCTAGCGGGACGGGAGACCCAGTACTTC. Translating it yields CASGLAGRETQYF. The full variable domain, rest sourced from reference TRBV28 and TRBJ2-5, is DVKVTQSSRYLVKRTGEKVFLECVQDMDHENMFWYRQDPGLGLRLIYFSYDVKMKEKGDIPEGYSVSREKKERFSLILESASTNQTSMYLCASGLAGRETQYFGPGTRLLVL.

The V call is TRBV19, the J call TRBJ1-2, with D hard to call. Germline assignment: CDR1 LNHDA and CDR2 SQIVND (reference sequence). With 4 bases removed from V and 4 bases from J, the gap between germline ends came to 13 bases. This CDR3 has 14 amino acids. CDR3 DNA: TGTGCCAGTAGTAAGGTCAGGCCGAGCTATGGCTACACCTTC. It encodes CASSKVRPSYGYTF.

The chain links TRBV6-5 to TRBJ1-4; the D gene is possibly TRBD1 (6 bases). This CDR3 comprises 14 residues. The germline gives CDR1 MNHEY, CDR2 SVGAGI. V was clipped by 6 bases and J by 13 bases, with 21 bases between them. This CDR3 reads CASRPPGGGGGLFF. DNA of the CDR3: TGTGCCAGCAGACCCCCGGGGGGAGGAGGGGGACTGTTTTTT.

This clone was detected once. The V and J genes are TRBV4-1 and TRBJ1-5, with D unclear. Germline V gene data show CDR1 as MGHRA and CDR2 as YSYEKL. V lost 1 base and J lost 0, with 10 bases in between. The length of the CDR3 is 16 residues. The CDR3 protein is CASSQGSGSSNQPQHF. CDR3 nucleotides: TGCGCCAGCAGCCAAGGCTCCGGGAGTAGCAATCAGCCCCAGCATTTT.

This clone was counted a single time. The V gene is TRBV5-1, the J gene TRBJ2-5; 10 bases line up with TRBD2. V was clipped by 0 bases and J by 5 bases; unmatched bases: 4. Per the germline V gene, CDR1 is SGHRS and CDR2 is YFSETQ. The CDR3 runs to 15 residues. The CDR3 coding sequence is TGCGCCAGCAGCTTGGGAGCGGGGGGGCTGGAGACCCAGTACTTC. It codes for CASSLGAGGLETQYF.